This T cell receptor (beta chain) appears in the sequencing data of a study of OX40 agonist ivuxolimab in advanced cancers. Study details: The dose of intravenous ivuxolimab that patients received every 2 weeks ranged from 0.01 to 10 mg/kg. People who had prior anti-PD-1, anti-PD-L1 or anti-CTLA-4 therapy could take part, and approximately 44% had some.

This clone has just a few counts. Sequenced by immunoSEQ multiplex PCR; TCRdb stores in-frame clones only, minus some. The sample shows around 64,000 clones, around 93% of them seen only once. Samples of blood were obtained at baseline, on cycle 4 day 1, and on cycle 7 day 1. The CDR3 is made up of 12 amino acids. V was trimmed by 5 bases and J by 4 bases, leaving 9 bases between them. Germline CDR1 KGHSH, CDR2 LQKENI. This specimen consisted of CD4+ or CD8+ T cells sorted from blood, obtained in a trial of the OX40 agonist ivuxolimab. The sequence derives from an adult with an advanced solid tumor such as melanoma, head and neck, liver or kidney cancer. This sequence joins TRBV18 and TRBJ2-7; tentatively, D is TRBD1 (6 bases). CDR3 bases: TGTGCCAGCTCATTGACAGGTTACGAGCAGTACTTC. Its translation: CASSLTGYEQYF. Complete variable domain (other parts from reference TRBV18 and TRBJ2-7): NAGVMQNPRHLVRRRGQEARLRCSPMKGHSHVYWYRQLPEEGLKFMVYLQKENIIDESGMPKERFSAEFPKEGPSILRIQQVVRGDSAAYFCASSLTGYEQYFGPGTRLTVT.